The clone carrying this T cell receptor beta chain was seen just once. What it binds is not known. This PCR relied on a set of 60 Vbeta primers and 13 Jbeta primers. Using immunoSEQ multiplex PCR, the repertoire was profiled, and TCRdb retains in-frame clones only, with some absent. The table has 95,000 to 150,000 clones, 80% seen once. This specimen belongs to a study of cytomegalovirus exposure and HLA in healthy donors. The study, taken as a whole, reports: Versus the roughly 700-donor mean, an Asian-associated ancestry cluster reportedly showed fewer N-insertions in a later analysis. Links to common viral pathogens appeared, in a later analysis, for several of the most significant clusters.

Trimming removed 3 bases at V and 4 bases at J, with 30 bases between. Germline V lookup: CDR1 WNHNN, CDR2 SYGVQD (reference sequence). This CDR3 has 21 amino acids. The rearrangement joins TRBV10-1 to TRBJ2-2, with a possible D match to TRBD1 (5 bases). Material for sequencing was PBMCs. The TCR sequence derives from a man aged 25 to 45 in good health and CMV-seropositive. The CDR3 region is CASSEFGSFRNFVRGTGELFF. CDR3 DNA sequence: TGCGCCAGCAGTGAATTTGGAAGCTTTCGTAATTTCGTAAGGGGCACCGGGGAGCTGTTTTTT.